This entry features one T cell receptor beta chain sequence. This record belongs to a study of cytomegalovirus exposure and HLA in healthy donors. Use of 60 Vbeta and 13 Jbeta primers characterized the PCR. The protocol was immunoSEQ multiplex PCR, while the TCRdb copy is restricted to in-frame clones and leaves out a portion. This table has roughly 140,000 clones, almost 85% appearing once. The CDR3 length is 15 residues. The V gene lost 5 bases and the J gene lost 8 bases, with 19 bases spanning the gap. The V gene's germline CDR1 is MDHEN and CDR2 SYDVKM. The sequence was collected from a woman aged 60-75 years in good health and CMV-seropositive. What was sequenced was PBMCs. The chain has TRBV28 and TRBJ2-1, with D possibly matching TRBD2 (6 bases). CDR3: CASSSTAGRYYEQFF. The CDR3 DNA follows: TGTGCCAGCAGTAGCACAGCGGGCCGATACTATGAGCAGTTCTTC. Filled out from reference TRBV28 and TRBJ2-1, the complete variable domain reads DVKVTQSSRYLVKRTGEKVFLECVQDMDHENMFWYRQDPGLGLRLIYFSYDVKMKEKGDIPEGYSVSREKKERFSLILESASTNQTSMYLCASSSTAGRYYEQFFGPGTRLTVL.